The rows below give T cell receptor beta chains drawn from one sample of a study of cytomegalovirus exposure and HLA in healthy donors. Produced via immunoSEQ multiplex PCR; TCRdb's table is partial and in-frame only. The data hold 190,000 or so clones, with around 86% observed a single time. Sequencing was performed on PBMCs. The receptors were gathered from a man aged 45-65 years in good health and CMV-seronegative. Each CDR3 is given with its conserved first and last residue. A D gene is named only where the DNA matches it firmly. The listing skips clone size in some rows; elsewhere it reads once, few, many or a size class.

TGTGCCAGCAGCTTAACGGGTTACAGTACGTACGAGCAGTACTTC | CASSLTGYSTYEQYF | TRBV7-3 | . | TRBJ2-7 | .
TGTGCCAGCACGTCCTGGGGCAACGCTAACTATGGCTACACCTTC | CASTSWGNANYGYTF | TRBV6-5 | . | TRBJ1-2 | .
TGTGCCAGCAGCCGAGACAGGGGCGACTATGGCTACACCTTC | CASSRDRGDYGYTF | TRBV14 | TRBD1 | TRBJ1-2 | .
TGTGCCAGCCTCTCTGGCTTTGACTTAGATACGCAGTATTTT | CASLSGFDLDTQYF | TRBV7-9 | . | TRBJ2-3 | .
TGTGCCAGCAATAAAGTGGGGGCCCCCATGACTCAGCCCCAGCATTTT | CASNKVGAPMTQPQHF | TRBV27 | . | TRBJ1-5 | .
TGTGCCAGCAGTGAACACCCCCGCGGAGAATACGAGCAGTACTTC | CASSEHPRGEYEQYF | TRBV2 | . | TRBJ2-7 | many
TGTGCCAGCAGCCAAGATCGGACACTTAACACCGGGGAGCTGTTTTTT | CASSQDRTLNTGELFF | TRBV4-2 | . | TRBJ2-2 | few
TGTGCCAGCTCCAGGGGGAGGAACACTGAAGCTTTCTTT | CASSRGRNTEAFF | TRBV6-1 | TRBD1 | TRBJ1-1 | .
TGTGCCAGCAGCTTACCTAGTAGGTACAATGAGCAGTTCTTC | CASSLPSRYNEQFF | TRBV7-2 | . | TRBJ2-1 | once
TGTGCCATCTCGGGGACAGGGGGAGAAACCTACGAGCAGTACTTC | CAISGTGGETYEQYF | TRBV10-3 | TRBD1 | TRBJ2-7 | .
TGTGCCAGCAGGGGAGGGACTACCTACGAGCAGTACTTC | CASRGGTTYEQYF | TRBV7-2 | TRBD2 | TRBJ2-7 | .
TGTGCCAGCAGTCGGGACAGGGCTGGAAACACCATATATTTT | CASSRDRAGNTIYF | TRBV6-5 | TRBD1 | TRBJ1-3 | .
TGTGCCAGCAGCTTAGTGCCGGAGTTCGAGGAGACCCAGTACTTC | CASSLVPEFEETQYF | TRBV7-2 | . | TRBJ2-5 | .
TGTGCCAGCTCAGTACTTTCGCAGGGGGCGAACACCGGGGAGCTGTTTTTT | CASSVLSQGANTGELFF | TRBV18 | TRBD1 | TRBJ2-2 | .
TGCGCCAGCAGTGAGGGGCTAGCGGTCCTCTACGAGCAGTACTTC | CASSEGLAVLYEQYF | TRBV10-1 | TRBD2 | TRBJ2-7 | .
TGTGCCAGTAGTACCCCCCGACGAAGGACTGTCACTGAAGCTTTCTTT | CASSTPRRRTVTEAFF | TRBV19 | . | TRBJ1-1 | .
TGTGCCAGCTCACCACTGCGGGGGGGGATAAATGAGCAGTTCTTC | CASSPLRGGINEQFF | TRBV18 | TRBD2 | TRBJ2-1 | .
TGTGCCAGTAGTACGGCACGGGAGCTAGCGGGAGGGGATACGCAGTATTTT | CASSTARELAGGDTQYF | TRBV19 | TRBD2 | TRBJ2-3 | .
TGTGCCAGCAGCTTAGCAGGCCCCGAGGGTTCACCCCTCCACTTT | CASSLAGPEGSPLHF | TRBV7-2 | . | TRBJ1-6 | .
TGCAGCGCGACTAGCGGGAGGGAAACCGGGGAGCTGTTTTTT | CSATSGRETGELFF | TRBV29-1 | TRBD2 | TRBJ2-2 | .
TGTGCCAGCAGTGACCAGGGTGTTCGCAATCAGCCCCAGCATTTT | CASSDQGVRNQPQHF | TRBV2 | . | TRBJ1-5 | .
TGCGCCAGCAGCTTGGGGGGACAGAGCAATCAGCCCCAGCATTTT | CASSLGGQSNQPQHF | TRBV5-1 | TRBD1 | TRBJ1-5 | .
TGTGCCAGTACCTCGAATCGGGGGGAGACCCAGTACTTC | CASTSNRGETQYF | TRBV19 | . | TRBJ2-5 | .
TGTGCCAGCAGGCCCACAGGAACCTATGGCTACACCTTC | CASRPTGTYGYTF | TRBV28 | . | TRBJ1-2 | .
TGCGCCAGCACTCACCGACAGGGGGCTCCTAACTATGGCTACACCTTC | CASTHRQGAPNYGYTF | TRBV10-2 | TRBD1 | TRBJ1-2 | .
TGTGCCAGCAGCCCCAGACTAGCGGGAGGGTACACCGGGGAGCTGTTTTTT | CASSPRLAGGYTGELFF | TRBV9 | TRBD2 | TRBJ2-2 | .
TGTGCCAGCAAAGGTTCGGGGGGCACTGAAGCTTTCTTT | CASKGSGGTEAFF | TRBV14 | . | TRBJ1-1 | few
TGTGCCAGCAGCCCGCGACTAGCGGGTACTCCAACAGATACGCAGTATTTT | CASSPRLAGTPTDTQYF | TRBV7-8 | TRBD2 | TRBJ2-3 | once
TGTGCCAGCTCACCAATGCAGAGACTTGAAGCTTTCTTT | CASSPMQRLEAFF | TRBV18 | . | TRBJ1-1 | .
TGTGCCAGCAGTTTATGGGGTGGGCCCTCCTACGAGCAGTACTTC | CASSLWGGPSYEQYF | TRBV28 | . | TRBJ2-7 | .
TGTGCCAGCAGCTTAGCGAGGCAGAGTGGAAACACCATATATTTT | CASSLARQSGNTIYF | TRBV7-6 | . | TRBJ1-3 | .
TGTGCCAGCAGTTTCTCGGGACAGTCCAACACTGAAGCTTTCTTT | CASSFSGQSNTEAFF | TRBV6-5 | TRBD1 | TRBJ1-1 | .
TGTGCCTGGATGGCTCCCGGGACAGGGAATTCACCCCTCCACTTT | CAWMAPGTGNSPLHF | TRBV30 | TRBD1 | TRBJ1-6 | .
TGTGCCAGCAGCTTACAGCAGGGGGCGTCTAGCGACGAGCAGTACTTC | CASSLQQGASSDEQYF | TRBV7-3 | TRBD1 | TRBJ2-7 | .
TGTGCCAGTAGTAGGGAAGGGAGGGAACGCTATGGCTACACCTTC | CASSREGRERYGYTF | TRBV19 | . | TRBJ1-2 | .
TGTGCCAGCAGCTTAAGCCGACGACAGCTCTCCTACGAGCAGTACTTC | CASSLSRRQLSYEQYF | TRBV5-6 | . | TRBJ2-7 | .
TGTGCCAGCAGTTTCCTCGGGAGAGGAGACAATCAGCCCCAGCATTTT | CASSFLGRGDNQPQHF | TRBV6-5 | . | TRBJ1-5 | .
TGTGCCAGCCAGCCGGGACTAGGCTCCTACGAGCAGTACTTC | CASQPGLGSYEQYF | TRBV6-5 | TRBD2 | TRBJ2-7 | .
TGTGCCAGCAGCGTATCCCCCAGGTCGCAGGAGACCCAGTACTTC | CASSVSPRSQETQYF | TRBV9 | . | TRBJ2-5 | .
TGTGCCAGCAGTGGACGACTAGCGGGAGGCCCAAACTCCTACAATGAGCAGTTCTTC | CASSGRLAGGPNSYNEQFF | TRBV6-1 | TRBD2 | TRBJ2-1 | few
TGTGCCAGCAATCTTCAGGCAGGGACCTACGAGCAGTACTTC | CASNLQAGTYEQYF | TRBV28 | . | TRBJ2-7 | .
TGTGCCAGTACCGAGGAGGGGGGACAGTATAATTCACCCCTCCACTTT | CASTEEGGQYNSPLHF | TRBV19 | TRBD1 | TRBJ1-6 | .
TGTGCCAGCAGCGGGGCAGGAAACACCATATATTTT | CASSGAGNTIYF | TRBV14 | . | TRBJ1-3 | .
TGTGCCTGGAGAGGGGCGGGAGTGGTTGAGACCCAGTACTTC | CAWRGAGVVETQYF | TRBV30 | TRBD2 | TRBJ2-5 | once
TGTGCCAGCAGTTTCCGGGGGTGGGGCAAAAACATTCAGTACTTC | CASSFRGWGKNIQYF | TRBV28 | . | TRBJ2-4 | .
TGTGCCAGCAGCAACAAAGACAGGACCTCCTACGGGCAGTACTTC | CASSNKDRTSYGQYF | TRBV21-1 | . | TRBJ2-7 | once
TGTGCCAGCAGTTACTACACCAGCGGGAACTACGAGCAGTACTTC | CASSYYTSGNYEQYF | TRBV6-5 | TRBD2 | TRBJ2-7 | .
TGTGCCAGCAGTGAATCCGCCCAGGGAGGCTACACCTTC | CASSESAQGGYTF | TRBV2 | . | TRBJ1-2 | .
TGTGCCAGCAAACAGGGGACAGGGAACAATTCACCCCTCCACTTT | CASKQGTGNNSPLHF | TRBV6-1 | TRBD1 | TRBJ1-6 | .
TGTGCCAGCAGCCAGACAGTACCCTCCTACGAGCAGTACTTC | CASSQTVPSYEQYF | TRBV4-2 | . | TRBJ2-7 | .